This T cell receptor beta chain is from a study of T cell repertoires in cytomegalovirus infection. About the research overall: Use of recently identified HLA-C-restricted and well-studied HLA-B-restricted CMV epitopes was part of the study. Public signatures in TCR beta pointed to CMV infection and matching HLA type. Study findings and constraints: People with CMV and the relevant HLA were identified by cumulative public TCR beta family frequency.

V was pared by 2 bases and J by 4 bases, with 12 bases between. CDR1 SEHNR and CDR2 FQNEAQ come from the germline V gene (reference sequence). The CDR3 has 15 residues. TCRdb independently ran MiXCR on the reads; one entry per CDR3 protein. This repertoire shows about 570,000 distinct CDR3 sequences, about 40% found once; its top ten account for more than 40%. Comment on this clonotype: Antigen unknown.

Sample: cultured PBMCs, taken from culture after CMV antigen stimulation. The chain recombines TRBV7-9 with TRBJ2-1; a weak D match, TRBD1 (5 bases). The TCR originated in a human donor in good health (CMV status not recorded). Some clones in this sample may be carry-over from other donors' samples. Here the CDR3 reads CASSLMGPTYNEQFF. CDR3 in DNA: TGTGCCAGCAGCTTAATGGGGCCGACTTACAATGAGCAGTTCTTC.